The TCR beta chain described here comes from a study of breast tumors, draining lymph nodes, adjacent tissues. Breast cancer patients provided tissue from their axillary draining lymph nodes. One entry per CDR3 protein results from TCRdb running MiXCR on the multiplex PCR reads. The table lists 270,000 or so distinct CDR3 sequences, over 30% of them singletons, with more than 0.95% in the top ten. The CDR3 length is 17 residues. Unmatched junction bases numbered 5, after V lost 3 bases and J lost 0 bases. The clonotype originates from a female donor with breast cancer. Some clones in this sample may be carry-over from other donors' samples. The rearrangement links TRBV12-3 or TRBV12-4 to TRBJ2-2; 9 nucleotides agree with TRBD2. Sequencing was performed on axillary lymph node tissue. CDR3 protein: CASSLRLAGPNTGELFF. The CDR3 DNA reads TGTGCCAGCAGTTTGCGCCTAGCGGGACCGAACACCGGGGAGCTGTTTTTT.